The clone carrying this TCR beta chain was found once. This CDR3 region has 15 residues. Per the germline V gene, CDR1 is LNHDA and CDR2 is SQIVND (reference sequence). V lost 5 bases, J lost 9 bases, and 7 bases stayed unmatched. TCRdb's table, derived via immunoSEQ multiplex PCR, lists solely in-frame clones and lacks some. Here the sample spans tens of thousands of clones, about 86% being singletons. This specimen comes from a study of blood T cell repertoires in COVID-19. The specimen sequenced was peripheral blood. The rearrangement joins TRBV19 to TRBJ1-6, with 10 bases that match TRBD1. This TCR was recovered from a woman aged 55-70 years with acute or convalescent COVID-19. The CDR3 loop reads CASSSTGQGTSPLHF. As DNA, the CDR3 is TGTGCCAGTAGTTCCACGGGACAGGGGACTTCACCCCTCCACTTT.